These 18 T cell receptor beta chains share one sample of origin, sequenced in a study of blood T cell repertoires in COVID-19 (dated by TCRdb to the early 2020s). Libraries were made using the immunoSEQ multiplex PCR assay. As stored in TCRdb, this immuneACCESS dataset retains in-frame rearrangements with V and J assigned. A fraction of the clones does not appear; measured against another copy, unresolved V genes explain less than half of the discrepancy, and the remainder lacks a known reason. This sample gives 77,000 or so clones in total; roughly four fifths of them show up just once. About 6.9% of the sample belongs to the ten largest clones. The sample taken for sequencing was peripheral blood. The receptor set was obtained from a man aged 25-40 years with COVID-19, enrolled during active disease.

As regards this clone: The same CDR3 can be traced to other DNA sequences in this sample. The chain couples TRBV10-1 to TRBJ1-1, with TRBD1 matching 8 bases. Germline V CDR1 and CDR2: WNHNN, SYGVQD (reference sequence). V was clipped by 9 bases and J by 1 base; unmatched bases: 10. The CDR3 has 15 residues. The DNA of the CDR3 is TGCGCCAGTAGTCTAACTGGGACAGGGAACACTGAAGCTTTCTTT. It is translated as CASSLTGTGNTEAFF.

The chain combines TRBV30 with TRBJ1-2; the D is unclear. V was trimmed by 3 bases and J by 5 bases, leaving 13 bases between them. Germline lookup yields CDR1 GTSNPN and CDR2 SVGIG (reference sequence). The CDR3 spans 13 residues. CDR3 amino acids: CAWRGPRGYGYTF. The CDR3 DNA is TGTGCCTGGAGAGGGCCGCGAGGGTATGGCTACACCTTC. The whole variable domain, remainder taken from reference TRBV30 and TRBJ1-2, is SQTIHQWPATLVQPVGSPLSLECTVEGTSNPNLYWYRQAAGRGLQLLFYSVGIGQISSEVPQNLSASRPQDRQFILSSKKLLLSDSGFYLCAWRGPRGYGYTFGSGTRLTVV.

The rearrangement uses TRBV6-2 or TRBV6-3 and TRBJ2-1, with D tentatively TRBD2 (5 bases). Trimming left V 5 bases short and J 6 bases short, with 23 bases between. Looked up from germline, CDR1 is MNHEY and CDR2 is SVGEGT. This CDR3 has 17 amino acids. This chain's CDR3 is CASSPMLARAVINEQFF. In nucleotides, the CDR3 is TGTGCCAGCAGTCCCATGCTAGCCCGGGCGGTAATCAATGAGCAGTTCTTC.

The CDR3 DNA follows: TGTGCCAGCAGCTCCGGACTAGCGGGAGCTTCAGATGAGCAGTTCTTC. Encoded protein: CASSSGLAGASDEQFF. This chain links TRBV5-5 with TRBJ2-1; 13 bases are a match to TRBD2. V shed 3 bases and J 8 bases; nucleotides not matched to a gene: 8. This CDR3 spans 16 amino acids. Germline loops: CDR1 SGHKS, CDR2 YYEKEE (reference sequence).

The chain combines TRBV6-5 with TRBJ2-2; 9 positions match TRBD2. Germline trimming cut 6 bases from V and 4 bases from J; bases unmatched to any gene: 6. In germline, CDR1 is MNHEY, CDR2 SVGAGI. The CDR3 loop spans 15 amino acids. The CDR3 sequence: CASSVSGSATGELFF. The DNA for the CDR3 is TGTGCCAGCAGCGTTAGCGGGAGTGCCACCGGGGAGCTGTTTTTT.

This clone was counted a few times. In DNA form, the CDR3 reads TGTGCCAGCAGTCCTAATGGAGGGCTCGGATGGGGCTACACCTTC. It yields the protein CASSPNGGLGWGYTF. The chain employs TRBV28 and TRBJ1-2; D not resolved. This CDR3 region has 15 residues. Trimming removed 5 bases from V and 8 bases from J, with 21 bases in between. CDR1 is MDHEN and CDR2 is SYDVKM in the germline V gene.

This chain joins TRBV19 and TRBJ2-7; TRBD2 aligns across 8 bases. Per germline, CDR1 LNHDA and CDR2 SQIVND (reference sequence). The CDR3 is 14 amino acids. The CDR3 is CASAGRAASYEQYF. The CDR3 DNA follows: TGTGCTTCAGCCGGGAGGGCGGCCTCCTACGAGCAGTACTTC.

This clone appeared once. The rearrangement links TRBV6-2 or TRBV6-3 to TRBJ1-5; possibly TRBD1 for D (6 bases). The CDR3 is 14 amino acids. Germline lookup yields CDR1 MNHEY and CDR2 SVGEGT. The V end was cut by 2 bases, the J end by 4 bases, with 9 bases between. The CDR3 bases are TGTGCCAGCAGTTACAGGACAGAGAATCAGCCCCAGCATTTT. Amino acids: CASSYRTENQPQHF.

The gene calls are TRBV2 and TRBJ2-3; 8 positions match TRBD2. CDR3 size: 16 residues. CDR1 and CDR2 from the germline V gene are SNHLY and FYNNEI. The J segment lost 0 bases and the V segment lost 8 bases, leaving 10 bases of the junction unmatched. CDR3 nucleotides: TGTGCCAGCGCGGGACTAGGGTTTTGGAGCACAGATACGCAGTATTTT. Protein: CASAGLGFWSTDTQYF.

This clone was counted a single time. J is TRBJ1-4 and V is TRBV10-2, with 7 bases identical to TRBD1. Germline V CDR1 and CDR2: WSHSY, SAAADI. CDR3 length: 18 residues. V lost 3 bases, J lost 3 bases, and 13 bases stayed unmatched. The CDR3 here is CASSDGIFTGASNEKLFF. The DNA of the CDR3 is TGCGCCAGCAGTGACGGCATCTTCACAGGGGCCTCTAATGAAAAACTGTTTTTT.

The gene calls are TRBV28 and TRBJ2-6; TRBD1 might be the D (5 bases). Trimming stripped 6 bases from V and 0 bases from J, with 15 bases between. The CDR3 is 17 residues long. Germline loops: CDR1 MDHEN, CDR2 SYDVKM. As DNA, the CDR3 is TGTGCCAGCAGGACCCACCAGGGTAACTCTGGGGCCAACGTCCTGACTTTC. This encodes CASRTHQGNSGANVLTF.

This chain links TRBV28 with TRBJ2-3; TRBD1 aligns across 10 bases. The CDR3 runs to 15 residues. CDR1 is MDHEN and CDR2 is SYDVKM in the germline V gene. Trimming removed 2 bases from V and 2 bases from J; junction bases left unmatched: 1. The CDR3 region has the DNA TGTGCCAGCAGTTTAAGACAGGGGGCCACAGATACGCAGTATTTT. This translates into CASSLRQGATDTQYF.

The rearrangement joins TRBV27 to TRBJ2-1; D is ambiguous. The CDR3 has 13 residues. The V and J ends lost 4 bases and 4 bases respectively, with 8 bases between them. Germline CDR1 and CDR2: MNHEY and SMNVEV (reference sequence). The CDR3 is CASSSYKYNEQFF. DNA for the CDR3: TGTGCCAGCAGTTCTTACAAGTACAATGAGCAGTTCTTC.

The chain has TRBV6-5 and TRBJ1-1; D possibly corresponds to TRBD1 (5 bases). Germline lookup yields CDR1 MNHEY and CDR2 SVGAGI. Trimming took 4 bases from V and 4 from J, leaving 16 bases between them. The CDR3 has 15 amino acids. CDR3 nucleotide sequence: TGTGCCAGCAGTTCGCGAACAGGTTTTGTCACTGAAGCTTTCTTT. This sequence encodes CASSSRTGFVTEAFF.

The chain joins TRBV11-2 to TRBJ2-2, with no clear D. In germline, CDR1 is SGHAT, CDR2 FQNNGV. The CDR3 totals 14 residues. V lost 0 bases and J lost 0, with 2 bases in between. CDR3 sequence (DNA): TGTGCCAGCAGCTTAGATACGAACACCGGGGAGCTGTTTTTT. It specifies CASSLDTNTGELFF. The full variable domain, with the rest looked up from reference TRBV11-2 and TRBJ2-2, is EAGVAQSPRYKIIEKRQSVAFWCNPISGHATLYWYQQILGQGPKLLIQFQNNGVVDDSQLPKDRFSAERLKGVDSTLKIQPAKLEDSAVYLCASSLDTNTGELFFGEGSRLTVL.

This chain links TRBV10-3 with TRBJ2-2, with a possible D match to TRBD2 (5 bases). Between the trimmed V and J ends, which lost 7 bases and 3 bases, there was a span of 12 bases. The CDR3 covers 14 residues. Looked up from germline, CDR1 is ENHRY and CDR2 is SYGVKD. This chain's CDR3 is CAITYGRDTGELFF. The CDR3, as DNA: TGTGCCATCACCTACGGGCGGGACACCGGGGAGCTGTTTTTT.

The J gene is TRBJ1-6, the V gene TRBV6-5; D unclear. The CDR3 runs to 10 residues. Trimming removed 8 bases at V and 13 bases at J, with 9 bases between. Germline CDR1 and CDR2: MNHEY and SVGAGI. The CDR3 bases are TGTGCCAGCGGGCACCGGCCCCTCCACTTT. Translated, it gives CASGHRPLHF.

This chain joins TRBV6-2 or TRBV6-3 and TRBJ2-5, with 8 bases fitting TRBD2. There are 15 residues in the CDR3. Germline-derived CDR1 and CDR2 are MNHEY and SVGEGT. The V gene end was trimmed by 4 bases and the J gene end by 5 bases; junction bases not matched to a gene: 9. In DNA, the CDR3 is TGTGCCAGCAGTTTTCGGACTAGCTGGGGGGAGACCCAGTACTTC. Amino acid sequence: CASSFRTSWGETQYF.